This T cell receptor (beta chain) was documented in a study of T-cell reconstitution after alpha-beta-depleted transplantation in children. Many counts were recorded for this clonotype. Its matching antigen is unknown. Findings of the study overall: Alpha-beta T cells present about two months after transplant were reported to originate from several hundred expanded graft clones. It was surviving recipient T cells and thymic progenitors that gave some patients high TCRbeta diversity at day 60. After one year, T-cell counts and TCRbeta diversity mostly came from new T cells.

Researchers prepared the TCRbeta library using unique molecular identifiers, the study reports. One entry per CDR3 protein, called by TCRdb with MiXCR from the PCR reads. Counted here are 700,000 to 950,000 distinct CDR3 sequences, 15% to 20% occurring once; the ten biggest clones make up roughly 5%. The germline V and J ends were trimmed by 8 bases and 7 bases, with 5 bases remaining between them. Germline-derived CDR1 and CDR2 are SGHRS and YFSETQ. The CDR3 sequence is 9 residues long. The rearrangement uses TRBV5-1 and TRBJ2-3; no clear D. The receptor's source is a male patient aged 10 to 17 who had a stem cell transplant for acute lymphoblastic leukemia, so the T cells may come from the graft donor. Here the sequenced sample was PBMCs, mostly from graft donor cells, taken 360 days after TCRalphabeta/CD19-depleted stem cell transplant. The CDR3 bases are TGCGCCAGTCGGAATACGCAGTATTTT. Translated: CASRNTQYF.